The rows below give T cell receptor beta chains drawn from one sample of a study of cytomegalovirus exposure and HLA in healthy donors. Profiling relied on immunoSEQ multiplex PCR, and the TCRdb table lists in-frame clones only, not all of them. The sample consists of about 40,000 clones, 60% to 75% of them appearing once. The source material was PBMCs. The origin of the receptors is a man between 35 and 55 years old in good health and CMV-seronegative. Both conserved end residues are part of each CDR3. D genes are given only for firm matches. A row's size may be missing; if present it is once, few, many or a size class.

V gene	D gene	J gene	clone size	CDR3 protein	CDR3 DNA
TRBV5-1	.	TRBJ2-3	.	CASSLAGSSTDTQYF	TGCGCCAGCAGCTTGGCGGGGTCTAGCACAGATACGCAGTATTTT
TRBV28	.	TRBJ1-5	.	CASTDRVYSNQPQHF	TGTGCCAGCACCGATCGGGTTTACAGCAATCAGCCCCAGCATTTT
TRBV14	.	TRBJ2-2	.	CASSFSGTVNTGELFF	TGTGCCAGCAGCTTTTCCGGGACTGTGAACACCGGGGAGCTGTTTTTT
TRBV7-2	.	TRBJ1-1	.	CASSFTGGDTEAFF	TGTGCCAGCAGCTTCACAGGAGGGGACACTGAAGCTTTCTTT
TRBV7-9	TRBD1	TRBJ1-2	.	CASSLEQGAGGYTF	TGTGCCAGCAGCTTAGAACAGGGGGCTGGCGGCTACACCTTC
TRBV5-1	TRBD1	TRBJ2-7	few	CASSWGSSDRETEQYF	TGCGCCAGCAGCTGGGGCTCTTCAGACAGGGAAACCGAGCAGTACTTC
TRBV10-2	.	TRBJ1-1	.	CASSESREMNTEAFF	TGCGCCAGCAGTGAGTCCCGCGAGATGAACACTGAAGCTTTCTTT
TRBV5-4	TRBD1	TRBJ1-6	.	CASSPDRGNGDSPLHF	TGTGCCAGCAGCCCGGACAGGGGGAATGGGGATTCACCCCTCCACTTT
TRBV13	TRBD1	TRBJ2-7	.	CASSRSGTGAYEQYF	TGTGCCAGCAGCAGATCAGGGACAGGGGCCTACGAGCAGTACTTC
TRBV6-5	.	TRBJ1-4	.	CASRLTGSTNEKLFF	TGTGCCAGCAGACTAACAGGGTCAACTAATGAAAAACTGTTTTTT
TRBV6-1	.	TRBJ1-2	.	CASSEGNIPNYGYTF	TGTGCCAGCAGTGAAGGTAACATCCCGAACTATGGCTACACCTTC
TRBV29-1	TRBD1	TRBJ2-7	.	CSVARQGLREQYF	TGCAGCGTAGCCCGACAGGGTCTTCGGGAGCAGTACTTC
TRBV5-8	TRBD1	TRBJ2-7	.	CASSLIGGSTYEQYF	TGTGCCAGCAGCTTGATAGGGGGCTCCACCTACGAGCAGTACTTC
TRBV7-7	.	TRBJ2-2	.	CASSLDLGSGELFF	TGTGCTAGCAGCTTAGATCTAGGTTCCGGGGAGCTGTTTTTT
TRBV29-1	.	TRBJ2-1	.	CSVVSLSYNEQFF	TGCAGCGTTGTGAGCCTCTCCTACAATGAGCAGTTCTTC
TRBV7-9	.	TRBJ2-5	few	CASSPPAAQAQGETQYF	TGTGCCAGCAGCCCGCCCGCCGCGCAGGCCCAAGGAGAGACCCAGTACTTC
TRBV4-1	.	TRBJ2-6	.	CASSQGLRGAGANVLTF	TGCGCCAGCAGCCAAGGTCTCAGGGGGGCTGGGGCCAACGTCCTGACTTTC
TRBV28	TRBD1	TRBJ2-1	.	CASSSTGTVYNEQFF	TGTGCCAGCAGTTCCACCGGGACAGTTTACAATGAGCAGTTCTTC
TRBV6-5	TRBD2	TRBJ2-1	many	CASSYGLAGVKNEQFF	TGTGCCAGCAGTTACGGGCTAGCGGGGGTGAAGAATGAGCAGTTCTTC
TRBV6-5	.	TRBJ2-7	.	CASSYSETAPYEQYF	TGTGCCAGCAGTTACTCCGAGACAGCCCCGTACGAGCAGTACTTC
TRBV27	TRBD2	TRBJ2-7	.	CASSSLAGGPYEQYF	TGTGCCAGCAGTTCCCTGGCGGGGGGGCCTTACGAGCAGTACTTC
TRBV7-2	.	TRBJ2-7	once	CASSLAGGDYEQYF	TGTGCCAGCAGCTTAGCAGGAGGTGACTACGAGCAGTACTTC
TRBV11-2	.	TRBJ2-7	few	CASSSGNRDFSYEQYF	TGTGCCAGCAGCTCCGGTAACAGGGATTTCTCCTACGAGCAGTACTTC
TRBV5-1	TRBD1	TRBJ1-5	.	CASSPGGDRVQPQHF	TGCGCCAGCAGCCCAGGGGGGGACAGGGTTCAGCCCCAGCATTTT